Listed below are T cell receptor beta chains from one sample, sequenced in a study of blood T cell repertoires in COVID-19. Generated by immunoSEQ multiplex PCR, the TCRdb table keeps only in-frame clones and is missing some. The sample shows roughly 16,000 clones, 80% to 90% of them seen only once. The sequenced sample consisted of peripheral blood. The receptors were gathered from a man aged 70 or older in a cohort sampled during active COVID-19. Each CDR3 is given with its conserved first and last residue. D genes are given only for firm matches. Not every row has a clone size; where given, it reads once, few, many or a size class.

>TRBJ1-4|.|.|TRBV7-9
TGTGCCAGCAGCTTGCAGGGGCGGGGGGAAAAACTGTTTTTT
CASSLQGRGEKLFF
>TRBJ2-1|.|.|TRBV28
TGTGCCAGCAGTTTAGGAGGACTTATCGGCAATGAGCAGTTCTTC
CASSLGGLIGNEQFF
>TRBJ2-5|.|.|TRBV7-9
TGTGCCAGCAGCTTAGTTCACAGAACCCAAGAGACCCAGTACTTC
CASSLVHRTQETQYF
>TRBJ2-7|.|TRBD1|TRBV19
TGTGCCAGTAGCAGGACCGGGACAGGGGGTATGTACGAGCAGTACTTC
CASSRTGTGGMYEQYF
>TRBJ2-5|.|.|TRBV24-1
TGTGCCACCAGCGGACAGTCTCAAGAGACCCAGTACTTC
CATSGQSQETQYF
>TRBJ2-1|.|TRBD2|TRBV29-1
TGCAGCGTTGAACCTAGCGGGAGTATTGATGAGCAGTTCTTC
CSVEPSGSIDEQFF
>TRBJ2-5|.|TRBD2|TRBV6-2/TRBV6-3
TGTGCCAGCAGTTACTCGAGAGGGACTAGCGGGGGGCAGTACTTC
CASSYSRGTSGGQYF
>TRBJ2-4|.|TRBD1|TRBV5-5
TGTGCCAGCAGCTCAAGAACCCGGGACAGGGAAGTAGCCAAAAACATTCAGTACTTC
CASSSRTRDREVAKNIQYF
>TRBJ2-1|few|TRBD2|TRBV9
TGTGCCAGCAGCGTGGCTAGCGGGACGAATGAGCAGTTCTTC
CASSVASGTNEQFF
>TRBJ1-5|.|TRBD1|TRBV19
TGTGCCAGTAGTATCGGGACAGTTGGCAATCAGCCCCAGCATTTT
CASSIGTVGNQPQHF
>TRBJ1-4|.|.|TRBV2
TGTGCCAGCAGTGATTCACGACAGGCTGGCGGTGAAAAACTGTTTTTT
CASSDSRQAGGEKLFF
>TRBJ2-1|.|.|TRBV11-3
TGTGCCAGCAGCTTGGGGACAAACTACAATGAGCAGTTCTTC
CASSLGTNYNEQFF
>TRBJ2-5|once|TRBD2|TRBV18
TGTGCCAGCTCACCCGGACTAGCGGATCAAGAGACCCAGTACTTC
CASSPGLADQETQYF
>TRBJ1-6|.|.|TRBV28
TGTGCCATTAATACCCCGGATAATTCACCCCTCCACTTT
CAINTPDNSPLHF
>TRBJ2-7|.|TRBD2|TRBV15
TGTGCCACCAGCACGTGGACTAGCGGGGGAGAGCAGTACTTC
CATSTWTSGGEQYF
>TRBJ2-7|.|.|TRBV6-1
TGTGCCAGCAGTACTAAGACCTACGAGCAGTACTTC
CASSTKTYEQYF
>TRBJ1-2|.|.|TRBV12-3/TRBV12-4
TGTGCCAGCACGCTGGCAGGGGCCGATGGCTACACCTTC
CASTLAGADGYTF
>TRBJ2-7|.|TRBD2|TRBV9
TGTGCCAGCAGCATAGGACTAGCGGGAACCTACGAGCAGTACTTC
CASSIGLAGTYEQYF
>TRBJ1-3|.|.|TRBV18
TGTGCCAGCTCCCACGAGACGGGGACTGGAAACACCATATATTTT
CASSHETGTGNTIYF
>TRBJ2-2|.|TRBD1|TRBV7-9
TGTGCCAGCAGCCCCGGGACAGGGGACACCGGGGAGCTGTTTTTT
CASSPGTGDTGELFF
>TRBJ2-7|.|TRBD1|TRBV5-1
TGCGCCAGCAGCTTGCTACGACAGGGGTTCCACGAGCAGTACTTC
CASSLLRQGFHEQYF
>TRBJ2-5|.|.|TRBV2
TGTGCCAGCAGTAGGGGAGGACCCCAAGAGACCCAGTACTTC
CASSRGGPQETQYF
>TRBJ2-7|.|TRBD2|TRBV30
TGTGCCTGGAGTGTACTGGGGGGACTAGCGGGAGGAATTATCGAGCAGTACTTC
CAWSVLGGLAGGIIEQYF
>TRBJ1-3|.|.|TRBV4-1
TGCGCCAGCAGCCAGGAGAGACAGCTCTCTGGAAACACCATATATTTT
CASSQERQLSGNTIYF
>TRBJ2-3|.|.|TRBV18
TGTGCCAGCTCACCGCCCACAGGGTCAGATACGCAGTATTTT
CASSPPTGSDTQYF
>TRBJ2-1|.|TRBD2|TRBV4-1
TGCGCCAGCAGCCAATTACTAGCGAGGAATGAGCAGTTCTTC
CASSQLLARNEQFF
>TRBJ2-2|few|.|TRBV7-9
TGTGCCAGCAGCCTTACAGGCGGGACAGACGACACCGGGGAGCTGTTTTTT
CASSLTGGTDDTGELFF
>TRBJ2-3|.|.|TRBV6-1
TGTGCCAGCAGTGAAGACAGGCAAAGCACAGATACGCAGTATTTT
CASSEDRQSTDTQYF
>TRBJ2-3|.|.|TRBV7-2
TGTGCCAGCAGCTTAGTTTCGGGAGGCACAGATACGCAGTATTTT
CASSLVSGGTDTQYF
>TRBJ1-3|.|.|TRBV10-3
TGTGCCATCAGTGACAGATCCCTCTCTGGAAACACCATATATTTT
CAISDRSLSGNTIYF
>TRBJ2-1|.|TRBD2|TRBV15
TGTGCCACCAGCAGGGAGGGAGGGCCCGAGGGTGAGCAGTTCTTC
CATSREGGPEGEQFF
>TRBJ2-3|.|TRBD2|TRBV7-8
TGTGCCAGCAGCTTAAAGCGTAGCGGGAGGCTCACAGATACGCAGTATTTT
CASSLKRSGRLTDTQYF
>TRBJ2-1|few|.|TRBV20-1
TGCAGTGCTAGTCGCGGTAGCGGCGAGCAGTTCTTC
CSASRGSGEQFF
>TRBJ2-5|.|TRBD1|TRBV4-1
TGCGCCAGCAGCGATCCCGGGACAGGGGCCGAGACCCAGTACTTC
CASSDPGTGAETQYF
>TRBJ2-7|.|.|TRBV28
TGTGCCAGCAGTCCCCCGGGTTCTTCCTACGAGCAGTACTTC
CASSPPGSSYEQYF
>TRBJ2-7|.|.|TRBV7-8
TGTGCCAGCAGCCCCGGGACAAATTTTGGCGAGCAGTACTTC
CASSPGTNFGEQYF
>TRBJ1-3|.|.|TRBV30
TGTGCCTGGAGTGTAAGGGGAGGAAACACCATATATTTT
CAWSVRGGNTIYF
>TRBJ1-3|.|.|TRBV19
TGTGCCAGTAGTATCGAGGACTCTGGAAACACCATATATTTT
CASSIEDSGNTIYF
>TRBJ1-5|.|TRBD1|TRBV6-5
TGTGCCAGCAGACAGGGGGCTCAAAGCAATCAGCCCCAGCATTTT
CASRQGAQSNQPQHF
>TRBJ2-5|.|.|TRBV7-9
TGTGCCAGCAGCTTAATTGGGCAGGGAGAGACCCAGTACTTC
CASSLIGQGETQYF
>TRBJ2-1|.|TRBD2|TRBV5-1
TGCGCCCGCCGGGACGGGGGGGACAATGAGCAGTTCTTC
CARRDGGDNEQFF
>TRBJ2-5|.|.|TRBV18
TGTGCCAGCTCACCCTCACTTCAGACCCAGTACTTC
CASSPSLQTQYF
>TRBJ2-2|.|.|TRBV9
TGTGCCAGCAGCGTCGGGGTGGTTAACACCGGGGAGCTGTTTTTT
CASSVGVVNTGELFF
>TRBJ2-3|.|.|TRBV3-1/TRBV3-2
TGTGCCAGCAGCCAAGATATCGCAGATACGCAGTATTTT
CASSQDIADTQYF
>TRBJ2-7|.|TRBD1|TRBV27
TGTGCCAGCAGTTTATCGGGCAGGGGGCACGAGCAGTACTTC
CASSLSGRGHEQYF
>TRBJ2-7|few|.|TRBV28
TGTGCCAGCACCTACTCGCAGGGAGGATCCTACGAGCAGTACTTC
CASTYSQGGSYEQYF
>TRBJ2-2|.|TRBD1|TRBV7-9
TGTGCCAGCAGCTCAAGACAGGGGTCCGGGGAGCTGTTTTTT
CASSSRQGSGELFF
>TRBJ1-2|.|.|TRBV4-1
TGCGCCAGCAGCCGCGACGGACAGAACTATGGCTACACCTTC
CASSRDGQNYGYTF
>TRBJ2-3|.|.|TRBV24-1
TGTGCCACCAGTGATATACCGGACAGCGTGCCTAGCACAGATACGCAGTATTTT
CATSDIPDSVPSTDTQYF
>TRBJ1-5|.|.|TRBV21-1
TGTGCCAGCACCAAAGCCCGGGGACAGGGTGGGTATCAGCCCCAGCATTTT
CASTKARGQGGYQPQHF
>TRBJ2-7|.|.|TRBV5-1
TGCGCCAGCAGCGGAAGGACACCACCTTACGAGCAGTACTTC
CASSGRTPPYEQYF
>TRBJ1-1|.|.|TRBV29-1
TGCAGCGTAGCCAGGGCCGGCGGGGGCACTGAAGCTTTCTTT
CSVARAGGGTEAFF
>TRBJ2-7|.|.|TRBV15
TGTGCCACCAGCAGCAAACATCAGGGGGGTCCCTACGAGCAGTACTTC
CATSSKHQGGPYEQYF
>TRBJ1-1|once|.|TRBV7-8
TGTGCCAGCAGCTTAACCCTCCAGCCCGCGAGGACTGAAGCTTTCTTT
CASSLTLQPARTEAFF
>TRBJ1-3|.|.|TRBV13
TGTGCCAGCAGCATACAGGGAAAGGGCTCTGGAAACACCATATATTTT
CASSIQGKGSGNTIYF
>TRBJ2-2|.|TRBD1|TRBV5-1
TGCGCCAGCAGTTTCGCAGGGGGCGTGGGCACCGGGGAGCTGTTTTTT
CASSFAGGVGTGELFF
>TRBJ2-2|.|TRBD1|TRBV7-3
TGTGCCAGCAGCTTGACAGGCAGGGGGCGCACCGGGGAGCTGTTTTTT
CASSLTGRGRTGELFF
>TRBJ2-7|medium-sized|.|TRBV28
TGTGCCAGCAGCCCTCATGGACTGTCAATTCCCTACGAGCAGTACTTC
CASSPHGLSIPYEQYF
>TRBJ2-1|.|TRBD2|TRBV15
TGTGCCACCAGCAGCCCCCCCCACGCGGGAGTAGCCAATGAGCAGTTCTTC
CATSSPPHAGVANEQFF